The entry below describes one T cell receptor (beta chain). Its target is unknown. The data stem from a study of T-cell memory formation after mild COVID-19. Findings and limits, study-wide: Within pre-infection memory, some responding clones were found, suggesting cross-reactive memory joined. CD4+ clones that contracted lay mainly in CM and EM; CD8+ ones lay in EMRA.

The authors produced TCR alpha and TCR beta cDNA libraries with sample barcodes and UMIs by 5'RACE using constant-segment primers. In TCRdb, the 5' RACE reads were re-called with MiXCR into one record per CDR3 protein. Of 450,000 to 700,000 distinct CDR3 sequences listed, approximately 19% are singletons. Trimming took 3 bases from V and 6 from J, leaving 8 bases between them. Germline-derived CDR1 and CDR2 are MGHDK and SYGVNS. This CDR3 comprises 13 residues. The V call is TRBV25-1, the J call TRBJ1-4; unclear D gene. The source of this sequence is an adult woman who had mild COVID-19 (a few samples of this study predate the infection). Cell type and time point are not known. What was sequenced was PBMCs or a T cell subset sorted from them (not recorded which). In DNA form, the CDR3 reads TGTGCCAGCAGTGACCAAGGCGATGAAAAACTGTTTTTT. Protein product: CASSDQGDEKLFF.